This T cell receptor (beta chain) was captured by sequencing in a study of blood T cell repertoires in COVID-19. Produced via immunoSEQ multiplex PCR; TCRdb's table is partial and in-frame only. The profile covers roughly 160,000 clones, with 82% appearing a single time and approximately 10% taken by the ten largest. The study counted Cohort 3 donors as recovered given two negative PCRs, clearance, or symptom resolution. In germline, CDR1 is MDHEN, CDR2 SYDVKM. The CDR3 totals 14 residues. V trimming: 8 bases; J trimming: 1 base; junction bases outside the gene matches: 6. Sequencing used PBMCs or T cells enriched from blood (not recorded which). This sequence was found in a man aged 50 to 60 who had recovered from COVID-19. The chain combines TRBV28 with TRBJ2-7; 9 bases map to TRBD2. The CDR3 is CASEASGGSYEQYF. In DNA form, the CDR3 reads TGTGCCAGCGAAGCGAGCGGGGGGTCCTACGAGCAGTACTTC.